The source of this T cell receptor (beta chain) is a study of blood T cell repertoires in COVID-19. The wider study: Samples of COVID-19 (acute and convalescent) were obtained from the United States, Italy and Spain. PBMCs, B-cell-depleted T cells, or T cells provided the cDNA or gDNA that made up the material.

Under the authors' procedure: From reference gene primer amplification, estimates of nucleated cell counts were derived. Measured with immunoSEQ multiplex PCR; TCRdb has only the in-frame clones, and not every one. From that table come the V and J calls and clone size; the DNA was used to work out D and trimming. The sample records about 210,000 clones, roughly 84% being singletons. V was pared by 3 bases and J by 3 bases, with 15 bases between. The germline V gene has CDR1 SGHDT and CDR2 YYEEEE. This CDR3 has 15 residues. Sample: peripheral blood. The chain joins TRBV5-6 to TRBJ1-1; no firm D call. This TCR was recovered from a man aged 50 to 60 with active or convalescent COVID-19. CDR3 amino acids: CASSSPGVSYTEAFF. Written as DNA, the CDR3 is TGTGCCAGCAGCTCCCCCGGGGTAAGTTACACTGAAGCTTTCTTT. The whole variable domain, remainder taken from reference TRBV5-6 and TRBJ1-1, is DAGVTQSPTHLIKTRGQQVTLRCSPKSGHDTVSWYQQALGQGPQFIFQYYEEEERQRGNFPDRFSGHQFPNYSSELNVNALLLGDSALYLCASSSPGVSYTEAFFGQGTRLTVV.